This TCR beta chain was documented in a study of shared clonotypes between healthy human individuals. Study-level results: Donor clonotype sharing was expected to depend on sequencing depth.

Details on this clone: What it binds is not known.

Trimming removed 5 bases from V and 8 bases from J, with 15 bases in between. CDR1 and CDR2 from the germline V gene are MNHEY and SVGAGI. This CDR3 contains 13 residues. Here immunoSEQ multiplex PCR was the method, and the copy in TCRdb shows in-frame clones only, minus some. Among about 960,000 clones listed, more than 75% were seen once. Input material: memory CD4+ T cells sorted from blood. Documented subset: CD45RA-negative fraction. The receptor was isolated from a man aged 18-30 years in good health. The rearrangement joins TRBV6-5 to TRBJ1-1; D possibly corresponds to TRBD1 (5 bases). CDR3 in DNA: TGTGCCAGCAGTGCTCCCGGGACTGCAGAAGCTTTCTTT. Its protein product is CASSAPGTAEAFF.